This TCR beta chain was captured by sequencing in a study of control samples from healthy donors and cancer patients. Using immunoSEQ multiplex PCR, the repertoire was profiled, and TCRdb retains in-frame clones only, with some absent. The sample yields tens of thousands of clones, roughly 91% seen once. Trimming at V came to 4 bases and at J to 6 bases, leaving 7 bases not matched to a gene. The CDR3 extends over 15 amino acids. CDR1 MGHDK and CDR2 SYGVNS come from the germline V gene. The clonotype comes from a man aged 50-60 years in good health. V and J are TRBV25-1 and TRBJ2-1; 9 bases line up with TRBD1. Sequenced input: blood. The CDR3 nucleotides are TGTGCCAGCAGTGGGGTCGACAGGGGGAGCAATGAGCAGTTCTTC. Translation: CASSGVDRGSNEQFF. The full variable domain, with the rest looked up from reference TRBV25-1 and TRBJ2-1, is EADIYQTPRYLVIGTGKKITLECSQTMGHDKMYWYQQDPGMELHLIHYSYGVNSTEKGDLSSESTVSRIRTEHFPLTLESARPSHTSQYLCASSGVDRGSNEQFFGPGTRLTVL.